One sample yielded the 28 T cell receptor beta chains listed below, sequenced in a study of cytomegalovirus exposure and HLA in healthy donors. Data came from immunoSEQ multiplex PCR; TCRdb stores just in-frame clones and leaves some out. Among about 130,000 clones listed, 88% were seen once. Sequenced: PBMCs. The receptors shown here come from a man aged 25 to 45 in good health and CMV-seronegative.

The chain employs TRBV7-2 and TRBJ1-1; a possible D gene is TRBD1 (6 bases). Germline assignment: CDR1 SGHTA and CDR2 FQGNSA. This CDR3 spans 12 amino acids. V lost 7 bases, J lost 10 bases, and 16 bases lay in between. As DNA, the CDR3 is TGTGCCAGCACCCCTGGGGGGGGGCTAGCTTTCTTT. Its translation is CASTPGGGLAFF.

The rearrangement uses TRBV6-5 and TRBJ2-7, with D perhaps TRBD2 (6 bases). Per the germline V gene, CDR1 is MNHEY and CDR2 is SVGAGI. Trimming cost V 6 bases and J 3 bases, with 15 bases left between them. The CDR3 has 14 amino acids. The CDR3 DNA is TGTGCCAGCAGGAGTGCGGGAACATTCTACGAGCAGTACTTC. Protein product: CASRSAGTFYEQYF.

This clone was observed a single time. The chain links TRBV6-6 to TRBJ1-1, with a weak D call TRBD1 (6 bases). The germline V and J ends were trimmed by 6 bases and 0 bases, with 14 bases remaining between them. Germline V gene data show CDR1 as MNHNY and CDR2 as SVGAGI (reference sequence). CDR3 length: 15 amino acids. In DNA, the CDR3 is TGTGCCAGCAGATATCCAGGGGATTTGAACACTGAAGCTTTCTTT. Translation gives CASRYPGDLNTEAFF.

The rearrangement joins TRBV5-1 to TRBJ2-1, with D unclear. CDR3 length: 15 residues. Germline CDR1 and CDR2: SGHRS and YFSETQ. With 4 bases removed from V and 5 bases from J, the gap between germline ends came to 16 bases. The CDR3 DNA follows: TGCGCCAGCAGCCCTGGGTCTAGGTGGGACAATGAGCAGTTCTTC. Translation: CASSPGSRWDNEQFF.

The chain employs TRBV11-2 and TRBJ1-1; D gene uncertain. This CDR3 is built from 13 residues. Germline CDR1 SGHAT, CDR2 FQNNGV. V was trimmed by 1 base and J by 6 bases, leaving 9 bases between them. In DNA, the CDR3 is TGTGCCAGCAGCTTAGTTCTAACGGCTGAAGCTTTCTTT. Its protein product is CASSLVLTAEAFF.

The sample holds one count of this clone. Written as DNA, the CDR3 is TGTGCCAGCAGCTTACTTGGCGGGAGTATGCAGGAGGAGTTCTTC. Its protein product is CASSLLGGSMQEEFF. The V and J genes are TRBV7-3 and TRBJ2-1; 7 bases are a match to TRBD2. This CDR3 is 15 amino acids long. Germline-derived CDR1 and CDR2 are SGHTA and FQGTGA. J was trimmed by 14 bases and V by 2 bases; bases with no gene match: 15.

The CDR3 spells CATSRDRSTGGGEQYF. The CDR3 bases are TGTGCCACCAGCAGAGATCGGTCAACAGGGGGCGGCGAGCAGTACTTC. The chain carries TRBV15 and TRBJ2-7; 9 bases are shared with TRBD1. Per germline, CDR1 LNHNV and CDR2 YYDKDF (reference sequence). The CDR3 has 16 amino acids. The ends lost 0 bases at V and 6 bases at J; junction bases unmatched: 9.

The chain employs TRBV7-3 and TRBJ2-1; D perhaps matches TRBD2 (6 bases). Trimming cost V 4 bases and J 6 bases, with 16 bases left between them. The CDR3 covers 15 residues. Germline CDR1 SGHTA, CDR2 FQGTGA. CDR3 residues: CASSSGGLGGNEQFF. CDR3 coding DNA: TGTGCCAGCAGCTCCGGGGGACTTGGAGGCAATGAGCAGTTCTTC.

The count of this clone is one. This chain uses TRBV2 with TRBJ2-1; 9 bases fit TRBD1. CDR3 length: 14 residues. Germline V gene sequence: CDR1 SNHLY, CDR2 FYNNEI. V shed 9 bases and J 6 bases; nucleotides not matched to a gene: 9. The CDR3 bases are TGTGCCAGGTCCCGGGACAGGGAAGCCAATGAGCAGTTCTTC. It specifies CARSRDREANEQFF.

The sample holds a few counts of this clone. CDR3: CASSSPPGLAVQGEQYF. In DNA, the CDR3 is TGTGCCAGCAGCTCCCCTCCGGGACTAGCGGTTCAGGGGGAGCAGTACTTC. The chain joins TRBV13 to TRBJ2-7; 11 bases map to TRBD2. Germline assignment: CDR1 PRHDT and CDR2 FYEKMQ (reference sequence). J gave up 7 bases and V 4 bases, and 15 bases lay outside the gene matches. CDR3 size: 17 residues.

The chain combines TRBV15 with TRBJ2-7, with 9 bases fitting TRBD1. Germline V gene sequence: CDR1 LNHNV, CDR2 YYDKDF (reference sequence). Unmatched junction bases numbered 1, after V lost 3 bases and J lost 4 bases. The CDR3 extends over 13 amino acids. This chain's CDR3 is CATSRDRGYEQYF. In DNA form, the CDR3 reads TGTGCCACCAGCAGGGACAGGGGTTACGAGCAGTACTTC.

The chain is built from TRBV2 and TRBJ2-6; a weak D match, TRBD1 (6 bases). The germline V gene has CDR1 SNHLY and CDR2 FYNNEI. The CDR3 extends over 15 amino acids. V was shortened by 6 bases and J by 3 bases, with 12 bases between the two germline ends. CDR3 nucleotide sequence: TGTGCCAGCAGCGGAGACAGGAGTGGGGCCAACGTCCTGACTTTC. This gives the protein CASSGDRSGANVLTF.

V and J are TRBV14 and TRBJ1-4, with 9 nucleotides matching TRBD1. This CDR3 spans 15 amino acids. The V segment lost 6 bases and the J segment 7 bases; nucleotides outside the gene matches: 9. Germline V gene data show CDR1 as SGHDN and CDR2 as FVKESK. DNA for the CDR3: TGTGCCAGCAGACATGACGGACAGGGGAGTGAAAAACTGTTTTTT. Residues: CASRHDGQGSEKLFF. Full variable domain (outside the CDR3, taken from reference TRBV14 and TRBJ1-4): EAGVTQFPSHSVIEKGQTVTLRCDPISGHDNLYWYRRVMGKEIKFLLHFVKESKQDESGMPNNRFLAERTGGTYSTLKVQPAELEDSGVYFCASRHDGQGSEKLFFGSGTQLSVL.

V gene TRBV2 combines with J gene TRBJ2-3, with 7 positions matching TRBD2. The CDR3 is 14 residues long. The ends lost 3 bases at V and 5 bases at J; junction bases unmatched: 5. Germline V gene lookup returns CDR1 SNHLY and CDR2 FYNNEI. CDR3 amino acids: CASSDGGILDTQYF. CDR3 in DNA: TGTGCCAGCAGTGACGGGGGGATTTTAGATACGCAGTATTTT.

V gene TRBV4-1 combines with J gene TRBJ1-5; 8 bases match TRBD1. Germline trimming cut 3 bases from V and 7 bases from J; bases unmatched to any gene: 2. The CDR3 runs 13 residues. Germline CDR1 reads MGHRA; CDR2 reads YSYEKL. The CDR3 loop reads CASSQDRDQPQHF. The DNA of the CDR3 is TGCGCCAGCAGCCAGGACAGGGACCAGCCCCAGCATTTT.

The rearrangement links TRBV6-1 to TRBJ2-7; TRBD1 matches at 7 bases. The germline V gene encodes CDR1 MNHNS and CDR2 SASEGT. The V gene end was trimmed by 6 bases and the J gene end by 0 bases; junction bases not matched to a gene: 8. The CDR3 length is 15 residues. This CDR3 reads CASRGDSRLSYEQYF. In nucleotides, the CDR3 is TGTGCCAGCAGGGGGGACAGTCGGCTCTCCTACGAGCAGTACTTC.

The rearrangement uses TRBV18 and TRBJ2-7; a possible D gene is TRBD1 (5 bases). Trimming shortened V by 3 bases and J by 2 bases, and 11 bases separated the two germline ends. This CDR3 contains 14 residues. Germline V lookup: CDR1 KGHSH, CDR2 LQKENI. The CDR3 coding sequence is TGTGCCAGCTCACCTGGTAGGACAACCTACGAGCAGTACTTC. As protein: CASSPGRTTYEQYF.

This clone was seen just once. The chain employs TRBV10-2 and TRBJ2-7; TRBD2 matches at 8 bases. Trimming cost V 3 bases and J 1 base; bases outside gene matches: 5. The CDR3 loop spans 15 amino acids. Germline loops: CDR1 WSHSY, CDR2 SAAADI. The CDR3 DNA reads TGCGCCAGCAGTGACGCACTAGCGGCGTCCTACGAGCAGTACTTC. Protein product: CASSDALAASYEQYF.

This chain connects TRBV5-1 to TRBJ1-1; D is perhaps TRBD1 (6 bases). The V gene's germline CDR1 is SGHRS and CDR2 YFSETQ. The CDR3 sequence is 14 residues long. Trimming took 2 bases from V and 1 from J, leaving 9 bases between them. CDR3 DNA sequence: TGCGCCAGCAGCTTAGGGGGATGGAACACTGAAGCTTTCTTT. Its translation is CASSLGGWNTEAFF.

The gene calls are TRBV19 and TRBJ1-6; 7 positions match TRBD1. Per germline, CDR1 LNHDA and CDR2 SQIVND (reference sequence). With 5 bases clipped from V and 6 bases from J, the junction kept 7 bases outside the gene matches. CDR3 size: 15 residues. The CDR3 DNA is TGTGCCAGTAGTGCGACCGGGACAGTTAATTCACCCCTCCACTTT. It yields the protein CASSATGTVNSPLHF. The full variable domain, completed using reference TRBV19 and TRBJ1-6, is DGGITQSPKYLFRKEGQNVTLSCEQNLNHDAMYWYRQDPGQGLRLIYYSQIVNDFQKGDIAEGYSVSREKKESFPLTVTSAQKNPTAFYLCASSATGTVNSPLHFGNGTRLTVT.

This chain links TRBV18 with TRBJ2-3; TRBD2 agrees at 11 bases. Per germline, CDR1 KGHSH and CDR2 LQKENI. Trimming at V came to 3 bases and at J to 3 bases, leaving 11 bases not matched to a gene. CDR3 length equals 18 residues. The CDR3 nucleotides are TGTGCCAGCTCACCTTACGGGTCCGGACTAGCGGGTACAGATACGCAGTATTTT. Residues: CASSPYGSGLAGTDTQYF.

J is TRBJ2-2 and V is TRBV30; 9 positions agree with TRBD1. The CDR3 spans 16 residues. With 3 bases clipped from V and 3 bases from J, the junction kept 8 bases outside the gene matches. The V gene's germline CDR1 is GTSNPN and CDR2 SVGIG (reference sequence). The chain's CDR3 is CAWRTYRGPYTGELFF. CDR3 nucleotide sequence: TGTGCCTGGAGAACTTACAGGGGGCCTTACACCGGGGAGCTGTTTTTT.

The rearrangement links TRBV6-5 to TRBJ1-1; no reliable D call. The CDR3 runs 14 residues. The germline CDR1 and CDR2 sequences are MNHEY and SVGAGI. V dropped 2 bases and J dropped 1 base, with 8 bases sitting between them. The CDR3 DNA follows: TGTGCCAGCAGTTACAGCCCTAGGAACACTGAAGCTTTCTTT. It codes for CASSYSPRNTEAFF.

V usage is TRBV9 and J usage is TRBJ2-5; 8 positions agree with TRBD1. Germline CDR1 SGDLS, CDR2 YYNGEE. CDR3 length: 15 amino acids. The trim removed 4 bases at V and 5 bases at J, leaving 10 bases unmatched. CDR3 loop: CASSWEGQGEETQYF. For the CDR3, the DNA is TGTGCCAGCAGCTGGGAAGGACAGGGCGAGGAGACCCAGTACTTC.

The rearrangement joins TRBV15 to TRBJ1-4; no definite D call. Germline CDR1 LNHNV, CDR2 YYDKDF (reference sequence). The CDR3 totals 15 residues. The V and J ends lost 4 bases and 0 bases respectively, with 9 bases between them. This chain's CDR3 is CATSIETTTNEKLFF. CDR3 in DNA: TGTGCCACCAGCATTGAAACTACAACTAATGAAAAACTGTTTTTT.

The V gene is TRBV5-4, the J gene TRBJ2-7; 9 nucleotides line up with TRBD1. The CDR3 covers 15 residues. Trimming at V came to 1 base and at J to 8 bases, leaving 10 bases not matched to a gene. The germline V gene encodes CDR1 SGHNT and CDR2 YYREEE (reference sequence). CDR3 sequence: CASSLNFDRGEKQYF. As DNA, the CDR3 is TGTGCCAGCAGCTTGAATTTCGACAGGGGGGAAAAGCAGTACTTC.

This clone occurred once. The rearrangement links TRBV7-2 to TRBJ2-5; TRBD1 agrees at 9 bases. Trimming cost V 4 bases and J 2 bases; bases outside gene matches: 11. Per germline, CDR1 SGHTA and CDR2 FQGNSA. The CDR3 has 17 amino acids. CDR3 nucleotide sequence: TGTGCCAGCAGCTGGGACAGGGACACGCCCGCTCAAGAGACCCAGTACTTC. Its protein is CASSWDRDTPAQETQYF.

This chain joins TRBV30 and TRBJ1-1, with D possibly TRBD1 on 5 matching bases. This CDR3 has 13 residues. Germline V gene data show CDR1 as GTSNPN and CDR2 as SVGIG (reference sequence). With 4 bases removed from V and 0 bases from J, the gap between germline ends came to 9 bases. CDR3 sequence (DNA): TGTGCCTGGATAGTAGGGGTGAACACTGAAGCTTTCTTT. It translates to CAWIVGVNTEAFF.